This TCR beta chain was obtained from a study of cytomegalovirus exposure and HLA in healthy donors (dated by TCRdb to 2015 to 2018). For context, the study as a whole: According to an earlier analysis of 587 of the donors, about 190 million T cells yielded 90 million to 140 million unique TCR beta sequences and approximately 300 Gb of sequence data. To predict cytomegalovirus infection status, the study brought together high-throughput TCR immunosequencing, statistical association of individual TCRs with disease status, and machine learning. The study aimed to test whether signatures of past pathogen exposure could be identified by cataloging public T cell receptors. Several DR-DQ haplotypes were handled as single units for association and clustering, since linkage in the cohort was strong. Besides the first cohort of 550 to 750 subjects, a separate validation cohort made up of over a hundred different subjects was used. Of the 300 to 500 genotyped donors, 75% to 85% were placed in the genetic ancestry cluster associated with self-reported Caucasian donors. Among 300 to 500 genotyped donors of the cohort, an average of roughly 230,000 unique TCR beta nucleotide sequences was sequenced per donor, of which 15% to 20% were non-productive. Donor age, sex, ethnicity and CMV serostatus were compiled alongside the repertoire data. Genome-wide SNP genotypes for about 60% of the roughly 670 donors were used in a later genetic analysis, which treated that subset as a discovery cohort. To decide whether each TCR beta V gene segment behaved as functional or pseudogenic, an earlier analysis of approximately 600 of the donors relied on high-throughput TCR beta sequencing. To study patterns of TCR occurrence, a later analysis re-analyzed previously published TCR beta repertoires from 600 to 750 donors and added high-resolution HLA genotyping. Both class I and class II loci were covered by HLA typing, at four-digit resolution. The number of typed donors differed by locus: roughly 620-640 for A, B, C, DRB1 and DQB1; approximately 520 for DQA1; 606 for DPA1; and around 470 for DPB1. Rather than using new phenotypic data, the later analysis identified candidate immune exposures from TCR beta sequences and from how often those sequences occurred across donors. Every discovery cohort repertoire had been produced on one sequencing platform. About 330 gigabases of sequencing data and around 90 million unique TCR sequences made up an early release that covered fewer than 650 HLA-typed donors. Using immunosequencing, the study profiled T cell repertoires from fewer than 700 subjects and related those repertoires to cytomegalovirus serostatus. What the authors observed across the whole study: Some IMGT-functional V segments, including TRBV6-2 and TRBV6-3, could not be distinguished by the 87-base-pair reads and were therefore excluded. When HLA alleles, especially DR and DQ, strongly co-occurred, TCR associations were difficult to assign to individual alleles. A further reported finding was that TCR beta sequences accurately predicted the HLA-A and HLA-B alleles for most subjects in the first cohort. Because counts were too low, about 17 rarely observed V segments, including chromosome 9 orphons, were excluded from the earlier analysis of a few hundred of the donors. A group of highly shared sequence variants was considered likely to be a technical artifact of the sequencing pipeline. A total of roughly 160 TCR beta chains were listed by the study as associated with cytomegalovirus. In both the original and validation cohorts, the classifier was reported to diagnose cytomegalovirus status with high specificity and sensitivity. An earlier analysis of some 560 of the donors showed that most TCR beta V segments appeared in productive rearrangements either about 87% or about 30% of the time, which broadly matched IMGT annotations. HLA typing was unavailable for some donors at each locus, so association tests used only the typed subset. A later genetic analysis associated a missense DCLRE1C variant with V-gene and J-gene trimming of TCR beta chains, and an independent cohort replicated the association. In a later genetic analysis, fewer N-insertions in productive TCRs were reported among donors in an Asian-associated ancestry cluster than the roughly 700-donor mean. CMV serostatus was the only immune exposure information available for the cohort. Compared with equally common non-associated chains, HLA-associated TCR beta chains in a later analysis were more clonally expanded and had lower generation probabilities. Only TCR beta chains were sequenced in this cohort, and the absence of alpha or paired-chain data limited detectable features. In vitro tests confirmed that a few of the cytomegalovirus-associated TCR beta chains recognize cytomegalovirus antigens. Presence/absence analyses assumed roughly uniform sequencing depth across donors, an assumption that may not hold. It was suggested by the authors that the approach could potentially be generalized to other disease states and immunological phenotypes. Several of the top co-occurrence clusters appeared to be linked to parvovirus B19, influenza, CMV and Epstein-Barr virus, according to a later analysis. In a later analysis, most CMV-associated TCR beta chains were found to appear HLA-restricted, with HLA associations seemingly driven largely by CMV exposure. Correlated functional status among segregating V segments might reflect linkage disequilibrium, but an unknown experimental factor could not be ruled out. Most TCR sequences were seen in very few donors, while some public TCRs were found in many individuals. A later analysis associated about 17,000 TCR beta sequences with specific HLA alleles at a false discovery rate of 0.05. In a later analysis, TCR association rates were found to vary across HLA loci, with the most associated TCRs seen for DRB1 alleles and the fewest for HLA-C alleles.

Libraries were built with the immunoSEQ multiplex PCR assay. A mixture of 60 forward primers for TCR Vbeta segments and 13 reverse primers for TCR Jbeta segments was used in the multiplex PCR. The CDR3 region of rearranged TCR beta genes was amplified from genomic DNA with a multiplex PCR assay. The Illumina HiSeq System was used to sequence the amplified TCR beta libraries as 87-base-pair reads. The authors' analysis ran thus. A later analysis counted 75 million to 100 million unique TCR beta chains across the approximately 700 repertoires, and 9.5 million to 11 million of these chains were shared by at least two donors. To remove PCR and sequencing errors, raw reads were error-corrected and collapsed into unique sequences using a nearest-neighbor algorithm that merged closely related sequences. To assign V, D and J gene segments, CDR3 sequences were aligned to IMGT reference sequences. For a sequence to be retained, a match of at least six nucleotides was required to both a V gene segment and a J gene segment. A rearrangement counted as productive if the CDR3 had no stop codons and remained in frame with V and J, and every other rearrangement counted as non-productive. Following IMGT convention, CDR3 was defined as the stretch from the second conserved V-encoded cysteine up to the conserved J-encoded phenylalanine. The earlier analysis of fewer than 700 of the donors excluded sequences that lacked an unambiguous match to a single V gene segment. An earlier analysis of under 750 of the donors called V segments functional above 56.7% productive rearrangements and segregating when the between-donor standard deviation exceeded 5%. A statistical classification framework was built to diagnose cytomegalovirus status from the catalog of TCR beta chain sequences. In a later analysis, V and J genes were assigned by comparing TCR nucleotide sequences against IMGT/GENE-DB human TR gene sequences. In a later analysis, CDR3 sequences and most-parsimonious VDJ recombination scenarios were assigned using the TCRdist pipeline. In a later analysis, each TCR beta chain was defined by its CDR3 amino acid sequence together with its V-gene family, and reads lacking a unique V-gene family were excluded. In a later analysis, 450 to 600 highly shared, low-generation-probability nucleotide sequences were removed to address suspected cross-contamination and a sequencing artifact. In a later analysis, a clonal expansion index for each public chain was calculated from normalized within-repertoire ranks of inferred template counts. In a later analysis, generation probabilities were computed using a VDJ recombination model fitted to out-of-frame rearrangements, and the results were checked against IGoR. Hypergeometric tests were used in a later analysis to score TCR-TCR, TCR-HLA and TCR-CMV co-occurrence, with a repertoire-size bias correction applied to the TCR pairs. A later analysis estimated false discovery rates by permuting HLA or CMV assignments 20 times. In a later analysis, co-occurring TCRs were grouped using DBSCAN, and TCRdist sequence similarity was added for clustering within HLA-allele-positive subsets. Repertoires with fewer than 30,000 or more than 120,000 public chains were left out of co-occurrence clustering, as were five repertoires with anomalous nucleotide sharing. TCRdb took over this immuneACCESS table, retaining in-frame rearrangements with V and J assigned. Such tables are incomplete; in checked studies, under half of the missing clones stem from an unresolved V gene, and the remainder is unexplained. That table supplies the V and J calls and clone size; D and trimming were determined from the DNA. The sample records approximately 100,000 clones, 76% of which are singletons. About 4% of the sample is taken by the ten largest.

Notes on this clone: What antigen it recognizes has not been identified. There are no base qualities to consult, and no much larger clone falls within one base.

Including the terminal cysteine and phenylalanine, the CDR3 comprises 14 residues. Left in the record is the CDR3 DNA by itself, 42 bases read in frame from the first base. CDR1 MGHRA and CDR2 YSYEKL were looked up in the germline V gene. The V end loses 3 bases and the J end loses 1 base, and a stretch of 7 bases separates them. The cohort was made up of roughly 670 healthy bone marrow donors. All cohort members were sampled while nominally healthy, although unrecorded immune exposures were likely present. The donor tested CMV seronegative and was one of the 352 seronegative cohort members. Every donor gave a peripheral blood sample, and the peripheral blood mononuclear cells from that sample were used for TCR beta sequencing. Genomic DNA was extracted from the blood cell samples with the Qiagen DNeasy Blood Extraction Kit.

The sequence is built from TRBV4-1 and TRBJ1-5; the D gene remains uncertain. Specimen: PBMCs. The source is a man aged 40-55 years in good health and CMV-seronegative. The CDR3 protein: CASSHGGSNQPQHF. The bases are TGCGCCAGCAGCCACGGCGGGAGCAATCAGCCCCAGCATTTT.